The 19 T cell receptor beta chains in this list originate from one sample, sequenced in a study of blood T cell repertoires in COVID-19. This table comes from immunoSEQ multiplex PCR, and its TCRdb copy is limited to in-frame clones, with some not included. The sample records over 200,000 clones, 91% being singletons. The material sequenced was PBMCs or T cells enriched from blood (not recorded which). The origin of the receptors is a human donor in a cohort exposed to, infected with or recovered from COVID-19 (not recorded which). The donor label of this sample is uncertain.

Comment on this clone: Distinct nucleotide sequences in the sample also encode this CDR3. V and J are TRBV19 and TRBJ1-2; tentative D call: TRBD1 (6 bases). The V gene's germline CDR1 is LNHDA and CDR2 SQIVND (reference sequence). The CDR3 totals 14 residues. V was pared by 6 bases and J by 1 base, with 12 bases between. The DNA for the CDR3 is TGTGCCAGTAGGGGCGGACAGAATAACTATGGCTACACCTTC. It codes for CASRGGQNNYGYTF. Filled out from reference TRBV19 and TRBJ1-2, the complete variable domain reads DGGITQSPKYLFRKEGQNVTLSCEQNLNHDAMYWYRQDPGQGLRLIYYSQIVNDFQKGDIAEGYSVSREKKESFPLTVTSAQKNPTAFYLCASRGGQNNYGYTFGSGTRLTVV.

This chain uses TRBV5-1 with TRBJ2-5; 13 nucleotides line up with TRBD2. V was clipped by 4 bases and J by 5 bases; unmatched bases: 5. CDR1 is SGHRS, CDR2 YFSETQ, per germline. This CDR3 contains 15 residues. CDR3 nucleotides: TGCGCCAGCAGCCCCGGACTAGCGGGGGAGGAGACCCAGTACTTC. Its translation is CASSPGLAGEETQYF.

CDR3 bases: TGTGCCAGCAGTCCAGGGAACTCCGACTATGGCTACACCTTC. Protein product: CASSPGNSDYGYTF. V usage is TRBV28 and J usage is TRBJ1-2; weak D call: TRBD1 (5 bases). Trimming stripped 5 bases from V and 3 bases from J, with 13 bases between. Germline CDR1 MDHEN, CDR2 SYDVKM. This CDR3 region has 14 residues.

The chain combines TRBV2 with TRBJ1-4; TRBD1 is a possible D gene (6 bases). The V gene lost 7 bases and the J gene lost 8 bases, with 14 bases spanning the gap. The CDR3 is made up of 13 amino acids. Germline CDR1 SNHLY, CDR2 FYNNEI. CDR3 coding DNA: TGTGCCAGCAAAGGACAGTCGAGGGAAAAACTGTTTTTT. As protein: CASKGQSREKLFF.

J is TRBJ2-5 and V is TRBV20-1; D gene unclear. The CDR3 totals 11 residues. Germline CDR1 and CDR2: DFQATT and SNEGSKA (reference sequence). The ends were cut back, 3 bases at V and 4 bases at J, with 6 bases in the middle. This CDR3 is CSARSGETQYF. DNA of the CDR3: TGCAGTGCTAGGTCCGGAGAGACCCAGTACTTC.

The chain carries TRBV28 and TRBJ2-7; 8 bases map to TRBD1. V lost 7 bases, J lost 1 base, and 12 bases stayed unmatched. Germline V lookup: CDR1 MDHEN, CDR2 SYDVKM. The CDR3 loop spans 16 amino acids. The CDR3 DNA follows: TGTGCCAGCAATTCCCCCGGACAGGGCGGATCCTACGAGCAGTACTTC. This codes for CASNSPGQGGSYEQYF.

V gene TRBV18 combines with J gene TRBJ2-4; D not certain. The CDR3 has 14 amino acids. CDR1 and CDR2 (germline): KGHSH, LQKENI. The V end lost 2 bases, the J end lost 3 bases, and 8 bases lay between the germline ends. CDR3 coding DNA: TGTGCCAGCTCACCAACGAGCCTCAAAAACATTCAGTACTTC. Amino acids: CASSPTSLKNIQYF.

The DNA of the CDR3 is TGTGCCAGCAGCCAAGGACAGGGAACTACACGGGGGCAGTACTTC. It specifies CASSQGQGTTRGQYF. The V gene is TRBV7-9, the J gene TRBJ2-7; TRBD1 matches 8 bases. J gave up 9 bases and V 5 bases, and 15 bases lay outside the gene matches. This CDR3 region has 15 residues. Germline assignment: CDR1 SEHNR and CDR2 FQNEAQ (reference sequence).

This clone showed up just once. This sequence joins TRBV27 and TRBJ2-7; no clear D gene. Germline-derived CDR1 and CDR2 are MNHEY and SMNVEV (reference sequence). CDR3 length: 15 amino acids. The V gene lost 3 bases and the J gene lost 4 bases, with 16 bases spanning the gap. The CDR3 is CASSLFPQRGYEQYF. In DNA, the CDR3 is TGTGCCAGCAGTTTGTTCCCCCAGAGAGGTTACGAGCAGTACTTC.

V is TRBV7-9 and J is TRBJ2-5, with TRBD2 matching over 10 bases. This CDR3 is built from 18 residues. J gave up 1 base and V 5 bases, and 13 bases lay outside the gene matches. Germline V gene data show CDR1 as SEHNR and CDR2 as FQNEAQ (reference sequence). CDR3 coding DNA: TGTGCCAGCAGCCCAGCGGACTTAGCGGGGGGCCCCCAAGAGACCCAGTACTTC. Its translation is CASSPADLAGGPQETQYF.

The rearrangement links TRBV28 to TRBJ1-2, with 9 nucleotides matching TRBD1. The CDR3 runs 15 residues. Trimming removed 1 base from V and 6 bases from J; junction bases left unmatched: 6. Germline V gives CDR1 MDHEN, CDR2 SYDVKM. CDR3 sequence reads: CASSLSGQGRNGYTF. CDR3 DNA sequence: TGTGCCAGCAGTTTATCCGGACAGGGGAGGAATGGCTACACCTTC.

J is TRBJ1-1 and V is TRBV27; D is perhaps TRBD1 (5 bases). The germline V gene encodes CDR1 MNHEY and CDR2 SMNVEV (reference sequence). CDR3 size: 14 residues. V dropped 7 bases and J dropped 4 bases, with 16 bases sitting between them. Here the CDR3 reads CASTNGGIGTEAFF. CDR3 nucleotide sequence: TGTGCCAGCACCAATGGGGGGATCGGCACTGAAGCTTTCTTT.

The CDR3 reads CASSSPGTGLWQFF. CDR3 in DNA: TGTGCCAGCAGTTCGCCCGGGACAGGGCTTTGGCAGTTCTTC. The V call is TRBV27, the J call TRBJ2-1; 9 nucleotides match TRBD1. V lost 4 bases, J lost 12 bases, and 10 bases stayed unmatched. The CDR3 has 14 amino acids. Germline V lookup: CDR1 MNHEY, CDR2 SMNVEV (reference sequence).

The V call is TRBV15, the J call TRBJ1-1, with 7 bases that match TRBD1. The J segment lost 0 bases and the V segment lost 1 base, leaving 11 bases of the junction unmatched. CDR1 is LNHNV and CDR2 is YYDKDF in the germline V gene (reference sequence). This CDR3 is built from 18 residues. CDR3 in amino acids: CATSRGNRGREVNTEAFF. CDR3 sequence (DNA): TGTGCCACCAGCAGAGGGAACAGGGGCCGCGAAGTGAACACTGAAGCTTTCTTT.

The V gene is TRBV6-2 or TRBV6-3, the J gene TRBJ2-3; maybe TRBD1 (6 bases). CDR3 size: 14 residues. Germline-derived CDR1 and CDR2 are MNHEY and SVGEGT. The ends were cut back, 6 bases at V and 0 bases at J, with 10 bases in the middle. CDR3 residues: CASSHRASTDTQYF. The CDR3 DNA sequence: TGTGCCAGCAGCCACAGGGCTAGCACAGATACGCAGTATTTT.

This rearrangement joins TRBV2 to TRBJ2-1, with a weak D call TRBD2 (7 bases). Germline V lookup: CDR1 SNHLY, CDR2 FYNNEI. The CDR3 length is 15 residues. V gave up 2 bases and J gave up 6 bases, with 14 bases separating them. The CDR3 DNA is TGTGCCAGCAGTGAAACGCGGGGGCCGTTCAATGAGCAGTTCTTC. This encodes CASSETRGPFNEQFF.

The rearrangement links TRBV12-3 or TRBV12-4 to TRBJ1-1, with a tentative D call TRBD1 (5 bases). The V end lost 3 bases, the J end lost 10 bases, and 12 bases lay between the germline ends. The CDR3 is 12 amino acids. The CDR3 loop reads CASSFGGRVAFF. The CDR3 DNA reads as TGTGCCAGCAGTTTTGGGGGGAGAGTAGCTTTCTTT.

The chain couples TRBV7-9 to TRBJ1-2; D is possibly TRBD1 (5 bases). Germline values: CDR1 SEHNR, CDR2 FQNEAQ (reference sequence). V was pared by 5 bases and J by 14 bases, with 18 bases between. This CDR3 has 12 residues. The CDR3 here is CASSTGRRAETF. The DNA for the CDR3 is TGTGCCAGCAGCACAGGACGAAGGGCCGAAACCTTC.

The CDR3 loop is CASSLVGQVNYEQYF. Here the CDR3 DNA reads TGTGCCAGCAGCTTAGTGGGTCAGGTTAACTACGAGCAGTACTTC. This chain links TRBV7-2 with TRBJ2-7; D remains unclear. The CDR3 loop spans 15 amino acids. The V gene's germline CDR1 is SGHTA and CDR2 FQGNSA. Trimming removed 1 base at V and 3 bases at J, with 13 bases between. The full variable domain, completed using reference TRBV7-2 and TRBJ2-7, is GAGVSQSPSNKVTEKGKDVELRCDPISGHTALYWYRQSLGQGLEFLIYFQGNSAPDKSGLPSDRFSAERTGGSVSTLTIQRTQQEDSAVYLCASSLVGQVNYEQYFGPGTRLTVT.